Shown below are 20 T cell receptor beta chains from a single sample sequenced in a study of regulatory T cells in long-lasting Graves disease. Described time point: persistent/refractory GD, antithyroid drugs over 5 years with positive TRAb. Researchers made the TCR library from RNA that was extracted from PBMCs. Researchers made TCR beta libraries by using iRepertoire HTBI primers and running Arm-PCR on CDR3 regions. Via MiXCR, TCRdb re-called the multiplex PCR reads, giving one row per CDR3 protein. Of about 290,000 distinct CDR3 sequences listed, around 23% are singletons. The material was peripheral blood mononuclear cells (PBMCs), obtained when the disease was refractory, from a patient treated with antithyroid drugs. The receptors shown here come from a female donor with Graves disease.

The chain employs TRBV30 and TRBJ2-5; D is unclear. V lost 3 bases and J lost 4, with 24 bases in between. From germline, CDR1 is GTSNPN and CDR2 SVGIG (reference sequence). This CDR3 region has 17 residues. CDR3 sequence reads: CAWRYRPQTARGETQYF. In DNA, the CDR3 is TGTGCCTGGAGGTACCGACCCCAGACCGCCCGAGGAGAGACCCAGTACTTC.

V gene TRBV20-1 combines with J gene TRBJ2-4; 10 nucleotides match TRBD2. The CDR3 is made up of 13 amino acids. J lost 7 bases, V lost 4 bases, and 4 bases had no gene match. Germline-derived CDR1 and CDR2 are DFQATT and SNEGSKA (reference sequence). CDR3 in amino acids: CSAITSGENIQYF. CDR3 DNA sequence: TGCAGTGCTATTACTAGCGGGGAGAACATTCAGTACTTC.

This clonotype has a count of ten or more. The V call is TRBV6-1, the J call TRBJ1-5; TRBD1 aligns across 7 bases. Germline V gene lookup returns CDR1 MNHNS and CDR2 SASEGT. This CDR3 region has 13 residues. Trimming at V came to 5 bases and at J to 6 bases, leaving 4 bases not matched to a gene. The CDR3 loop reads CASSRQGIQPQHF. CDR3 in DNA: TGTGCCAGCAGTAGACAGGGCATTCAGCCCCAGCATTTT.

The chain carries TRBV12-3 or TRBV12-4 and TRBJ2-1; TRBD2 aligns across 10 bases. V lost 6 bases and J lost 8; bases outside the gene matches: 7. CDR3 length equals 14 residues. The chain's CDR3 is CASSLAGVGHEQFF. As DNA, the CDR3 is TGTGCCAGCAGCCTAGCGGGAGTAGGGCATGAGCAGTTCTTC.

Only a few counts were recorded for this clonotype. CDR3 DNA sequence: TGTGCCAGCAGCTTAGCCCGATTAGGGGCTGGGGCCAACGTCCTGACTTTC. It translates to CASSLARLGAGANVLTF. The chain links TRBV7-2 to TRBJ2-6, with D possibly being TRBD1 (5 bases). This CDR3 region has 17 residues. Germline loops: CDR1 SGHTA, CDR2 FQGNSA. V was clipped by 0 bases and J by 2 bases, with 11 bases between them.

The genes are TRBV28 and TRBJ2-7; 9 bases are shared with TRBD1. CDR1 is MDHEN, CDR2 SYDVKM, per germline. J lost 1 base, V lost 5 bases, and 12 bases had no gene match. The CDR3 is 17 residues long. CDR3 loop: CASSVPGQGWTSYEQYF. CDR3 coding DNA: TGTGCCAGCAGTGTACCGGGACAGGGCTGGACTTCCTACGAGCAGTACTTC. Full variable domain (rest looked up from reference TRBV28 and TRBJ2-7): DVKVTQSSRYLVKRTGEKVFLECVQDMDHENMFWYRQDPGLGLRLIYFSYDVKMKEKGDIPEGYSVSREKKERFSLILESASTNQTSMYLCASSVPGQGWTSYEQYFGPGTRLTVT.

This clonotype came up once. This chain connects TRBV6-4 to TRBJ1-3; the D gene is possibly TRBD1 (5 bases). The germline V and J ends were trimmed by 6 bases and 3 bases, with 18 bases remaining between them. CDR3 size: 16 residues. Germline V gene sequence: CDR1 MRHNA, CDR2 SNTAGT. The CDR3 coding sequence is TGTGCCAGCAGCCCCCTCCGGCCAGGGTATGGAAACACCATATATTTT. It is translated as CASSPLRPGYGNTIYF.

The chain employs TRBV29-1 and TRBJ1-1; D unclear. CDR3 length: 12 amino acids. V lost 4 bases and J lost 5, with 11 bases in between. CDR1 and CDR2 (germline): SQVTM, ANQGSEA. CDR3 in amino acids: CSVVRESTEAFF. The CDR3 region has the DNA TGCAGCGTTGTAAGGGAGAGTACTGAAGCTTTCTTT.

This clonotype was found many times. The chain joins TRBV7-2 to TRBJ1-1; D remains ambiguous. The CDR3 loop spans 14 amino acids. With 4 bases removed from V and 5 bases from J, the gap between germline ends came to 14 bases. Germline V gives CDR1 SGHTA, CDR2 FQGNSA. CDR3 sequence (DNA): TGTGCCAGCAGCTACCTTACCCCCGCGACTGAAGCTTTCTTT. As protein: CASSYLTPATEAFF. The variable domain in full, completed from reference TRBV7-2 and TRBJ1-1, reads GAGVSQSPSNKVTEKGKDVELRCDPISGHTALYWYRQSLGQGLEFLIYFQGNSAPDKSGLPSDRFSAERTGGSVSTLTIQRTQQEDSAVYLCASSYLTPATEAFFGQGTRLTVV.

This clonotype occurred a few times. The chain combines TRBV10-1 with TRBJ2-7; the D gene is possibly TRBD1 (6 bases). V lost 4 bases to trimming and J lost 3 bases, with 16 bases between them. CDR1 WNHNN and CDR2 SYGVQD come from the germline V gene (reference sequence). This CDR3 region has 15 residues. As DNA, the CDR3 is TGCGCCAGCAGTGCCACAGGGTGGGGGAACTACGAGCAGTACTTC. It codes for CASSATGWGNYEQYF.

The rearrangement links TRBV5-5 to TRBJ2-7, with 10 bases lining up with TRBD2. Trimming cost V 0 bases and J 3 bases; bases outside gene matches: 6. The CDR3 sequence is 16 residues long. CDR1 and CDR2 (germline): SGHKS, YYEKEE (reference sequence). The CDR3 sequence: CASSLDASGSRYEQYF. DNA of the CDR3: TGTGCCAGCAGCTTGGATGCTAGCGGGAGTCGCTACGAGCAGTACTTC.

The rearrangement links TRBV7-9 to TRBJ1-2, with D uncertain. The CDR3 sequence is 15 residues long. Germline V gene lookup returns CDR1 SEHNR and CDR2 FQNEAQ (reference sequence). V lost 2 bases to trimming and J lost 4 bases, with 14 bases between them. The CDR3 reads CASSLSITESYGYTF. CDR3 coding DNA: TGTGCCAGCAGCTTAAGCATTACAGAGAGCTATGGCTACACCTTC.

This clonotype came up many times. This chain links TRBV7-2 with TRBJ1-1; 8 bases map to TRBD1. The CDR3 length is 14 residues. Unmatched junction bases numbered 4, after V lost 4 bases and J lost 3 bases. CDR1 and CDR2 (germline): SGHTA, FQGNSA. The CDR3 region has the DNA TGTGCCAGCAGCTCCAGGGGGCGCGACACTGAAGCTTTCTTT. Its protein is CASSSRGRDTEAFF.

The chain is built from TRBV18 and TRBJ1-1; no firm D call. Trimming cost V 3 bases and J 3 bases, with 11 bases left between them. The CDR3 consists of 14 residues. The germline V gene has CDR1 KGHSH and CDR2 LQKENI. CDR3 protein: CASSPDPTYTEAFF. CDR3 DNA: TGTGCCAGCTCACCCGACCCGACTTACACTGAAGCTTTCTTT.

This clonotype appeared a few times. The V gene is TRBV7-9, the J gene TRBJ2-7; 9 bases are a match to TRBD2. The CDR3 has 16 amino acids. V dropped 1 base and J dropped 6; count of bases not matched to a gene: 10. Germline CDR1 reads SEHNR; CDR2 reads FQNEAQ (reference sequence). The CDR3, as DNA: TGTGCCAGCAGCTTAGGCAGCGGGAGGTTCCTTGGCGAGCAGTACTTC. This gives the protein CASSLGSGRFLGEQYF.

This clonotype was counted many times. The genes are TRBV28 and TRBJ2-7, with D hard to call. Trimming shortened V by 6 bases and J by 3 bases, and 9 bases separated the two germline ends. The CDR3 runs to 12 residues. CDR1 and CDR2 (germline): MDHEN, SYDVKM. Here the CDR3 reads CASSPEYYEQYF. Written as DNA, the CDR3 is TGTGCCAGCAGCCCGGAATACTACGAGCAGTACTTC.

The CDR3 coding sequence is TGTGCCAGCAGGACTAGCGCATTGAGCACCGGGGAGCTGTTTTTT. It yields the protein CASRTSALSTGELFF. J is TRBJ2-2 and V is TRBV2, with 8 bases that match TRBD2. V lost 6 bases to trimming and J lost 4 bases; unmatched junction nucleotides: 7. This CDR3 is 15 amino acids long. CDR1 and CDR2 (germline): SNHLY, FYNNEI.

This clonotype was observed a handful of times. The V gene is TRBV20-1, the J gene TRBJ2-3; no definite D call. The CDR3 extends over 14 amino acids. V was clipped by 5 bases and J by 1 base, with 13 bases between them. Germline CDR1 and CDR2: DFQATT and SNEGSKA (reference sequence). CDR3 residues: CSAGVRKGTDTQYF. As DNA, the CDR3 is TGCAGTGCTGGGGTCAGGAAGGGCACAGATACGCAGTATTTT.

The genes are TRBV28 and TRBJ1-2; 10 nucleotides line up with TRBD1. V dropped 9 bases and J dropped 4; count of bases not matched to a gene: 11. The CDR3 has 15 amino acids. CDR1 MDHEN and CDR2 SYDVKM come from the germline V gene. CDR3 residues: CASSPGQGQPYGYTF. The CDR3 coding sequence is TGTGCCAGTTCACCGGGACAGGGGCAGCCCTATGGCTACACCTTC.

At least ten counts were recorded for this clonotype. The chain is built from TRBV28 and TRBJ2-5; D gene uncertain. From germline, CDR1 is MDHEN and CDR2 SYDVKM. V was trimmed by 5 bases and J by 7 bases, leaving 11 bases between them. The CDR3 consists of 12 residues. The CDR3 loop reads CASSIPLRTQYF. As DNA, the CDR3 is TGTGCCAGCAGTATTCCTCTCAGGACCCAGTACTTC.